A selection of T cell receptor beta chains follows, all from one sample in a study of blood T cell repertoires in COVID-19. The protocol was immunoSEQ multiplex PCR, while the TCRdb copy is restricted to in-frame clones and leaves out a portion. The sample contains 55,000 to 80,000 clones, about 74% of which appear only once. The sequenced sample was peripheral blood. These receptors were collected from a woman older than 75 with acute or convalescent COVID-19. CDR3s include the opening cysteine and the closing phenylalanine or tryptophan. Fields, in order: D gene, V gene, clone size, J gene, CDR3 length, CDR3 protein, CDR3 DNA. A D gene is named only where the DNA matches it firmly. Clone sizes are given selectively: once, few, many, or a class where the clone is expanded.

D gene: .
V gene: TRBV5-6
clone size: .
J gene: TRBJ2-6
CDR3 length: 18
CDR3 protein: CASGTITRGGSGANVLTF
CDR3 DNA: TGTGCCAGCGGCACGATTACCCGAGGGGGCTCTGGGGCCAACGTCCTGACTTTC

D gene: .
V gene: TRBV19
clone size: .
J gene: TRBJ1-6
CDR3 length: 15
CDR3 protein: CASAAQGSYNSPLHF
CDR3 DNA: TGTGCCAGCGCGGCGCAGGGTTCCTATAATTCACCCCTCCACTTT

D gene: .
V gene: TRBV6-2/TRBV6-3
clone size: .
J gene: TRBJ1-1
CDR3 length: 13
CDR3 protein: CASSYPMNTEAFF
CDR3 DNA: TGTGCCAGCAGTTATCCCATGAACACTGAAGCTTTCTTT

D gene: .
V gene: TRBV6-5
clone size: .
J gene: TRBJ2-7
CDR3 length: 14
CDR3 protein: CASRLGVLGYEQYF
CDR3 DNA: TGTGCCAGCAGACTCGGGGTGTTAGGCTACGAGCAGTACTTC

D gene: .
V gene: TRBV12-3/TRBV12-4
clone size: .
J gene: TRBJ2-5
CDR3 length: 13
CDR3 protein: CASSLLAVETQYF
CDR3 DNA: TGTGCCAGCAGTTTACTAGCTGTGGAGACCCAGTACTTC

D gene: TRBD1
V gene: TRBV30
clone size: .
J gene: TRBJ1-6
CDR3 length: 14
CDR3 protein: CAWSVKGANSPLHF
CDR3 DNA: TGTGCCTGGAGTGTAAAGGGGGCGAATTCACCCCTCCACTTT

D gene: .
V gene: TRBV9
clone size: .
J gene: TRBJ1-3
CDR3 length: 13
CDR3 protein: CASSAGTGNTIYF
CDR3 DNA: TGTGCCAGCAGCGCAGGGACTGGAAACACCATATATTTT

D gene: TRBD1
V gene: TRBV19
clone size: .
J gene: TRBJ2-3
CDR3 length: 13
CDR3 protein: CASSISGGDTQYF
CDR3 DNA: TGTGCCAGTAGTATCTCAGGGGGAGATACGCAGTATTTT

D gene: .
V gene: TRBV6-5
clone size: .
J gene: TRBJ1-3
CDR3 length: 15
CDR3 protein: CASSYRGSSGNTIYF
CDR3 DNA: TGTGCCAGCAGTTACCGGGGGAGCTCTGGAAACACCATATATTTT

D gene: .
V gene: TRBV21-1
clone size: .
J gene: TRBJ2-5
CDR3 length: 16
CDR3 protein: CASSKQLAGGPETQYF
CDR3 DNA: TGTGCCAGCAGCAAACAGCTAGCGGGAGGGCCGGAGACCCAGTACTTC

D gene: TRBD1
V gene: TRBV28
clone size: .
J gene: TRBJ1-4
CDR3 length: 16
CDR3 protein: CASSRGSTGKVEKLFF
CDR3 DNA: TGTGCCAGCAGCCGGGGCTCGACAGGGAAAGTCGAAAAACTGTTTTTT

D gene: TRBD2
V gene: TRBV6-5
clone size: .
J gene: TRBJ2-7
CDR3 length: 15
CDR3 protein: CASREAGGPIYEQYF
CDR3 DNA: TGTGCCAGCAGAGAGGCGGGAGGGCCGATCTACGAGCAGTACTTC

D gene: .
V gene: TRBV11-2
clone size: .
J gene: TRBJ2-5
CDR3 length: 14
CDR3 protein: CASSLGSGEETQYF
CDR3 DNA: TGTGCCAGCAGCTTAGGATCAGGGGAAGAGACCCAGTACTTC

D gene: .
V gene: TRBV5-8
clone size: .
J gene: TRBJ2-7
CDR3 length: 14
CDR3 protein: CASSLVLGTYEQYF
CDR3 DNA: TGTGCCAGCAGCTTGGTCCTAGGAACCTACGAGCAGTACTTC

D gene: TRBD2
V gene: TRBV18
clone size: once
J gene: TRBJ2-2
CDR3 length: 16
CDR3 protein: CASSRSGTRHTGELFF
CDR3 DNA: TGTGCCAGCTCACGATCCGGGACTAGACATACCGGGGAGCTGTTTTTT

D gene: TRBD1
V gene: TRBV10-1
clone size: .
J gene: TRBJ2-7
CDR3 length: 15
CDR3 protein: CASSEWTGGSYEQYF
CDR3 DNA: TGCGCCAGCAGTGAGTGGACAGGGGGCTCCTACGAGCAGTACTTC

D gene: .
V gene: TRBV24-1
clone size: .
J gene: TRBJ2-1
CDR3 length: 11
CDR3 protein: CATSDFLEQFF
CDR3 DNA: TGTGCCACCAGTGATTTCCTAGAGCAGTTCTTC

D gene: TRBD2
V gene: TRBV2
clone size: .
J gene: TRBJ2-7
CDR3 length: 13
CDR3 protein: CASSEALAGVQYF
CDR3 DNA: TGTGCCAGCAGTGAAGCTCTAGCGGGAGTGCAGTACTTC

D gene: .
V gene: TRBV2
clone size: few
J gene: TRBJ2-5
CDR3 length: 11
CDR3 protein: CASSTWETQYF
CDR3 DNA: TGTGCCAGCAGTACATGGGAGACCCAGTACTTC

D gene: .
V gene: TRBV6-5
clone size: .
J gene: TRBJ1-1
CDR3 length: 13
CDR3 protein: CASRGDRNTEAFF
CDR3 DNA: TGTGCCAGCAGAGGAGACAGGAACACTGAAGCTTTCTTT

D gene: TRBD1
V gene: TRBV10-3
clone size: .
J gene: TRBJ2-7
CDR3 length: 12
CDR3 protein: CATRDSSYEQYF
CDR3 DNA: TGTGCCACTCGGGACAGCTCCTACGAGCAGTACTTC

D gene: TRBD2
V gene: TRBV10-3
clone size: .
J gene: TRBJ2-1
CDR3 length: 15
CDR3 protein: CAISERLAGNNEQFF
CDR3 DNA: TGTGCCATCAGTGAGCGGCTAGCGGGCAACAATGAGCAGTTCTTC

D gene: TRBD1
V gene: TRBV6-6
clone size: .
J gene: TRBJ1-4
CDR3 length: 16
CDR3 protein: CASSPPQTGGNEKLFF
CDR3 DNA: TGTGCCAGCAGTCCCCCCCAAACAGGGGGTAATGAAAAACTGTTTTTT

D gene: .
V gene: TRBV6-5
clone size: .
J gene: TRBJ2-7
CDR3 length: 12
CDR3 protein: CASSRLGYEQYF
CDR3 DNA: TGTGCCAGCAGTCGCCTCGGGTACGAGCAGTACTTC

D gene: .
V gene: TRBV28
clone size: .
J gene: TRBJ1-4
CDR3 length: 13
CDR3 protein: CATLDQGFEKLFF
CDR3 DNA: TGTGCCACCCTAGACCAGGGGTTTGAAAAACTGTTTTTT

D gene: .
V gene: TRBV28
clone size: once
J gene: TRBJ1-1
CDR3 length: 15
CDR3 protein: CASSLAGPRNTEAFF
CDR3 DNA: TGTGCCAGCAGTTTAGCAGGGCCTCGGAACACTGAAGCTTTCTTT

D gene: TRBD1
V gene: TRBV27
clone size: .
J gene: TRBJ2-7
CDR3 length: 13
CDR3 protein: CASRRQGAYEQYF
CDR3 DNA: TGTGCCAGCAGGAGACAGGGGGCCTACGAGCAGTACTTC

D gene: .
V gene: TRBV5-4
clone size: .
J gene: TRBJ1-1
CDR3 length: 15
CDR3 protein: CASSLELGQNTEAFF
CDR3 DNA: TGTGCCAGCAGCTTGGAGTTGGGCCAAAACACTGAAGCTTTCTTT

D gene: TRBD2
V gene: TRBV5-4
clone size: .
J gene: TRBJ2-5
CDR3 length: 15
CDR3 protein: CASSLVLAGEETQYF
CDR3 DNA: TGTGCCAGCAGCTTGGTTCTAGCGGGAGAAGAGACCCAGTACTTC

D gene: .
V gene: TRBV7-2
clone size: .
J gene: TRBJ1-5
CDR3 length: 13
CDR3 protein: CASSLGLYQPQHF
CDR3 DNA: TGTGCCAGCAGCTTAGGACTTTATCAGCCCCAGCATTTT

D gene: .
V gene: TRBV5-1
clone size: few
J gene: TRBJ1-4
CDR3 length: 16
CDR3 protein: CASSLSLGGTNEKLFF
CDR3 DNA: TGCGCCAGCAGCTTAAGCCTGGGGGGAACTAATGAAAAACTGTTTTTT

D gene: TRBD1
V gene: TRBV9
clone size: .
J gene: TRBJ2-7
CDR3 length: 14
CDR3 protein: CASSAGTGYYEQYF
CDR3 DNA: TGTGCCAGCAGCGCCGGGACAGGGTACTACGAGCAGTACTTC

D gene: .
V gene: TRBV28
clone size: few
J gene: TRBJ2-1
CDR3 length: 14
CDR3 protein: CASTPSVSYNEQFF
CDR3 DNA: TGTGCCAGCACGCCTAGCGTTTCCTACAATGAGCAGTTCTTC

D gene: .
V gene: TRBV7-2
clone size: .
J gene: TRBJ1-3
CDR3 length: 17
CDR3 protein: CASSEAGRPSSGNTIYF
CDR3 DNA: TGTGCCAGCAGCGAAGCGGGACGGCCGTCCTCTGGAAACACCATATATTTT

D gene: TRBD1
V gene: TRBV9
clone size: once
J gene: TRBJ1-1
CDR3 length: 16
CDR3 protein: CASSVRGDRGNTEAFF
CDR3 DNA: TGTGCCAGCAGCGTACGGGGAGACAGGGGGAACACTGAAGCTTTCTTT

D gene: .
V gene: TRBV3-1/TRBV3-2
clone size: .
J gene: TRBJ2-5
CDR3 length: 16
CDR3 protein: CASTRRAGLGQETQYF
CDR3 DNA: TGTGCCAGCACCCGAAGGGCAGGGTTGGGGCAAGAGACCCAGTACTTC

D gene: TRBD2
V gene: TRBV7-7
clone size: .
J gene: TRBJ2-5
CDR3 length: 15
CDR3 protein: CASSRGLAGKETQYF
CDR3 DNA: TGTGCCAGCAGCCGGGGACTAGCGGGAAAGGAGACCCAGTACTTC

D gene: .
V gene: TRBV15
clone size: .
J gene: TRBJ1-4
CDR3 length: 14
CDR3 protein: CATSSLGFPLVLFF
CDR3 DNA: TGTGCCACCAGCAGCCTCGGCTTCCCACTAGTGCTGTTTTTT

D gene: .
V gene: TRBV29-1
clone size: .
J gene: TRBJ1-1
CDR3 length: 12
CDR3 protein: CSVETGRAEAFF
CDR3 DNA: TGCAGCGTTGAGACAGGTAGGGCGGAAGCTTTCTTT

D gene: .
V gene: TRBV5-1
clone size: .
J gene: TRBJ2-3
CDR3 length: 15
CDR3 protein: CASSPPGLSADTQYF
CDR3 DNA: TGCGCCAGCAGCCCCCCGGGACTCAGCGCAGATACGCAGTATTTT

D gene: TRBD1
V gene: TRBV28
clone size: many
J gene: TRBJ1-6
CDR3 length: 15
CDR3 protein: CASREGTANNSPLHF
CDR3 DNA: TGTGCCAGCAGGGAAGGGACAGCAAATAATTCACCCCTCCACTTT

D gene: TRBD1
V gene: TRBV6-6
clone size: .
J gene: TRBJ1-5
CDR3 length: 14
CDR3 protein: CASRRDSSNQPQHF
CDR3 DNA: TGTGCCAGCAGACGGGACAGTAGCAATCAGCCCCAGCATTTT

D gene: TRBD2
V gene: TRBV4-3
clone size: few
J gene: TRBJ2-3
CDR3 length: 20
CDR3 protein: CASSQDPSGSLLPITDTQYF
CDR3 DNA: TGCGCCAGCAGCCAAGATCCTAGCGGGAGCTTATTACCAATCACAGATACGCAGTATTTT